The next 19 T cell receptor beta chains were all read from a single sample in a study of T-cell memory formation after mild COVID-19. TCRdb reanalysed the 5' RACE reads using MiXCR and keeps one entry per CDR3 protein. Altogether around 300,000 distinct CDR3 sequences are present, roughly an eighth being singletons, with the ten largest covering about 24%. Specimen: PBMCs or a T cell subset sorted from them (not recorded which). The receptors derive from a man between 18 and 29 years old who had mild COVID-19 (a few samples of this study predate the infection). Cell type and time point are not known.

This clonotype was seen a handful of times. J is TRBJ2-4 and V is TRBV11-2; 8 positions agree with TRBD2. The CDR3 has 13 amino acids. Germline trimming cut 4 bases from V and 9 bases from J; bases unmatched to any gene: 5. CDR1 is SGHAT and CDR2 is FQNNGV in the germline V gene. The CDR3 loop reads CASSSGLGGIQYF. The CDR3 nucleotides are TGTGCCAGCAGCTCGGGACTAGGAGGCATTCAGTACTTC.

The chain recombines TRBV6-5 with TRBJ2-1, with D possibly called TRBD1 or TRBD2 (5 bases each). Trimming took 0 bases from V and 5 from J, leaving 14 bases between them. The CDR3 length is 16 residues. Germline-derived CDR1 and CDR2 are MNHEY and SVGAGI. CDR3 bases: TGTGCCAGCAGTTACTCGGCTTTTGAGGGGCACAATGAGCAGTTCTTC. Translating gives CASSYSAFEGHNEQFF.

This chain links TRBV4-1 with TRBJ2-7, with unresolved D. The CDR3 covers 12 residues. With 0 bases removed from V and 4 bases from J, the gap between germline ends came to 4 bases. CDR1 is MGHRA, CDR2 YSYEKL, per germline. CDR3 amino acids: CASSQDEYEQYF. The CDR3 DNA sequence: TGCGCCAGCAGCCAAGATGAATACGAGCAGTACTTC.

This chain links TRBV4-2 with TRBJ1-2, with D possibly being TRBD1 (6 bases). This CDR3 has 16 amino acids. V was clipped by 0 bases and J by 3 bases, with 14 bases between them. Germline CDR1 and CDR2: LGHNA and YNFKEQ. The CDR3 DNA reads TGTGCCAGCAGCCAAGAACAGGGTAGGGGAGACTATGGCTACACCTTC. Translation gives CASSQEQGRGDYGYTF.

This clonotype occurred a few times. The chain employs TRBV3-1 and TRBJ2-1; 8 nucleotides line up with TRBD2. Trimming at V came to 0 bases and at J to 11 bases, leaving 9 bases not matched to a gene. The CDR3 sequence is 15 residues long. Per germline, CDR1 LGHDT and CDR2 YNNKEL (reference sequence). The chain's CDR3 is CASSQDGGAWGKQFF. The CDR3 nucleotides are TGTGCCAGCAGCCAAGACGGGGGGGCTTGGGGGAAGCAGTTCTTC.

The J gene is TRBJ2-1, the V gene TRBV7-9, with 13 bases matching TRBD2. V was pared by 8 bases and J by 5 bases, with 9 bases of the junction left unmatched. Per germline, CDR1 SEHNR and CDR2 FQNEAQ (reference sequence). The CDR3 totals 16 residues. The CDR3 nucleotides are TGTGCCAGCTGCCAACTAGCGGGGGGGCCCCACAATGAGCAGTTCTTC. Protein sequence: CASCQLAGGPHNEQFF. The full variable domain, in which reference TRBV7-9 and TRBJ2-1 provide the parts outside the CDR3, is DTGVSQNPRHKITKRGQNVTFRCDPISEHNRLYWYRQTLGQGPEFLTYFQNEAQLEKSRLLSDRFSAERPKGSFSTLEIQRTEQGDSAMYLCASCQLAGGPHNEQFFGPGTRLTVL.

This clonotype was seen a few times. V gene TRBV7-9 combines with J gene TRBJ2-7; D is undetermined. CDR1 is SEHNR, CDR2 FQNEAQ, per germline (reference sequence). This CDR3 is 13 amino acids long. V lost 2 bases and J lost 2, with 7 bases in between. CDR3 nucleotide sequence: TGTGCCAGCAGCTTACAGAGCACCTACGAGCAGTACTTC. Translation gives CASSLQSTYEQYF.

This clonotype was observed a handful of times. The J gene is TRBJ1-3, the V gene TRBV7-9; 8 bases align to TRBD1. Trimming took 3 bases from V and 0 from J; bases not matched to a gene: 4. Germline V gene sequence: CDR1 SEHNR, CDR2 FQNEAQ (reference sequence). The CDR3 is 16 amino acids. The CDR3 protein is CASSFYRGTSGNTIYF. The CDR3 nucleotides read TGTGCCAGCAGCTTCTACAGGGGGACCTCTGGAAACACCATATATTTT. The full variable domain, with the rest looked up from reference TRBV7-9 and TRBJ1-3, is DTGVSQNPRHKITKRGQNVTFRCDPISEHNRLYWYRQTLGQGPEFLTYFQNEAQLEKSRLLSDRFSAERPKGSFSTLEIQRTEQGDSAMYLCASSFYRGTSGNTIYFGEGSWLTVV.

The table lists this clonotype with a few counts. The rearrangement joins TRBV7-6 to TRBJ1-2, with D possibly TRBD1 on 5 matching bases. Per the germline V gene, CDR1 is SGHVS and CDR2 is FNYEAQ. V lost 5 bases and J lost 0, with 13 bases in between. This CDR3 is 15 amino acids long. This CDR3 is CASSPGGVANYGYTF. As DNA, the CDR3 is TGTGCCAGCAGCCCCGGGGGGGTAGCTAACTATGGCTACACCTTC.

This chain uses TRBV29-1 with TRBJ1-1; TRBD1 aligns across 7 bases. CDR1 and CDR2 (germline): SQVTM, ANQGSEA. CDR3 length equals 16 residues. The trim removed 6 bases at V and 4 bases at J, leaving 17 bases unmatched. The CDR3 sequence: CSVGTGTVFRATEAFF. The CDR3 nucleotides read TGCAGCGTAGGGACCGGGACAGTATTCAGGGCCACTGAAGCTTTCTTT.

The chain combines TRBV25-1 with TRBJ1-1; D may be TRBD1 (5 bases). Per the germline V gene, CDR1 is MGHDK and CDR2 is SYGVNS. The CDR3 has 18 amino acids. Trimming cost V 3 bases and J 4 bases, with 24 bases left between them. The CDR3 protein is CASSDTPGRSRAATEAFF. Written as DNA, the CDR3 is TGTGCCAGCAGTGATACGCCCGGTAGATCCAGGGCGGCCACTGAAGCTTTCTTT.

The V gene is TRBV5-6, the J gene TRBJ1-2; D unresolved. The V end lost 1 base, the J end lost 5 bases, and 6 bases lay between the germline ends. The CDR3 covers 12 residues. Germline assignment: CDR1 SGHDT and CDR2 YYEEEE. For the CDR3, the DNA is TGTGCCAGCAGCTTGCTTCTATATGGCTACACCTTC. It codes for CASSLLLYGYTF.

The genes are TRBV11-2 and TRBJ2-7, with a tentative D call TRBD2 (6 bases). The CDR3 totals 13 residues. Trimming left V 9 bases short and J 3 bases short, with 15 bases between. Germline V gene sequence: CDR1 SGHAT, CDR2 FQNNGV. Here the CDR3 reads CASRYGGNYEQYF. CDR3 sequence (DNA): TGTGCCAGTCGATACGGGGGAAACTACGAGCAGTACTTC.

This clonotype came up a few times. The V and J genes are TRBV11-2 and TRBJ1-6, with a tentative D call TRBD1 (5 bases). Trimming removed 3 bases at V and 8 bases at J, with 14 bases between. This CDR3 region has 15 residues. CDR1 is SGHAT and CDR2 is FQNNGV in the germline V gene. The CDR3 here is CASSLSAGYDSPLHF. CDR3 nucleotide sequence: TGTGCCAGCAGCTTGTCGGCAGGGTACGATTCACCCCTCCACTTT.

This clonotype was recorded at least ten times. CDR3 DNA: TGTGCCAGCAGCAACACCGGGACAGGGTCCTACAATGAGCAGTTCTTC. Its translation: CASSNTGTGSYNEQFF. This chain joins TRBV5-5 and TRBJ2-1; 9 positions agree with TRBD1. The J segment lost 1 base and the V segment lost 4 bases, leaving 6 bases of the junction unmatched. CDR1 and CDR2 from the germline V gene are SGHKS and YYEKEE (reference sequence). The CDR3 loop spans 16 amino acids.

This clonotype turned up a few times. This sequence joins TRBV4-1 and TRBJ1-1; D uncertain. V was cut by 0 bases and J by 4 bases, with 9 bases left in between. Germline CDR1 and CDR2: MGHRA and YSYEKL. The CDR3 consists of 14 residues. The CDR3 DNA is TGCGCCAGCAGCCAAGAAACATTCTTCACTGAAGCTTTCTTT. It is translated as CASSQETFFTEAFF.

The chain recombines TRBV5-1 with TRBJ2-7; 9 nucleotides agree with TRBD1. V lost 0 bases and J lost 7; bases outside the gene matches: 8. Germline V CDR1 and CDR2: SGHRS, YFSETQ. The CDR3 loop spans 15 amino acids. CDR3 nucleotides: TGCGCCAGCAGCTTGGACGGGACAGGGAGGAATGAGCAGTACGTC. Translated: CASSLDGTGRNEQYV.

There are many counts of this clonotype. V usage is TRBV7-2 and J usage is TRBJ2-5; TRBD2 matches 12 bases. Germline-derived CDR1 and CDR2 are SGHTA and FQGNSA. The CDR3 runs 15 residues. The trim removed 4 bases at V and 5 bases at J, leaving 5 bases unmatched. CDR3 loop: CASSWTSGVGETQYF. CDR3 sequence (DNA): TGTGCCAGCAGCTGGACTAGCGGGGTGGGGGAGACCCAGTACTTC.

The V and J genes are TRBV6-2 or TRBV6-3 and TRBJ2-7, with TRBD2 identical over 10 bases. CDR1 and CDR2 (germline): MNHEY, SVGEGT. This CDR3 region has 15 residues. V was pared by 6 bases and J by 3 bases, with 8 bases of the junction left unmatched. The CDR3 sequence: CASSRERGGLYEQYF. CDR3 DNA sequence: TGTGCCAGCAGCAGGGAGCGGGGGGGCCTCTACGAGCAGTACTTC.